These 9 T cell receptor beta chains share one sample of origin, sequenced in a study of blood T cell repertoires in COVID-19. Some clones are missing from TCRdb's copy, which holds only in-frame ones; the method was immunoSEQ multiplex PCR. The sample comprises roughly 500,000 clones, about 91% of which are singletons, and 0.7% to 1% rests with the top ten. The material sequenced was peripheral blood. The source of these receptors is a man younger than 30 with COVID-19, enrolled during active disease.

As for this clone: This sample also contains other DNA sequences that code for the same CDR3. V and J are TRBV14 and TRBJ2-1; the D gene is possibly TRBD1 (6 bases). The CDR3 totals 14 residues. V shed 4 bases and J shed 5 bases, with 12 bases lying between them. Looked up from germline, CDR1 is SGHDN and CDR2 is FVKESK. The CDR3 region is CASSRGQGNNEQFF. The CDR3 DNA follows: TGTGCCAGCAGCCGGGGGCAGGGAAACAATGAGCAGTTCTTC.

The gene calls are TRBV27 and TRBJ2-5; perhaps TRBD2 as D (5 bases). With 7 bases removed from V and 3 bases from J, the gap between germline ends came to 18 bases. CDR3 length equals 15 residues. CDR1 is MNHEY and CDR2 is SMNVEV in the germline V gene (reference sequence). The CDR3 bases are TGTGCCAGCACCCCTAGGCGGGCGGGCAAAGAGACCCAGTACTTC. Translated: CASTPRRAGKETQYF.

V and J are TRBV5-4 and TRBJ2-5, with 11 nucleotides matching TRBD2. The CDR3 loop spans 16 amino acids. Germline CDR1 is SGHNT and CDR2 is YYREEE (reference sequence). The V segment lost 3 bases and the J segment 0 bases; nucleotides outside the gene matches: 4. CDR3 in amino acids: CASSWGLAENQETQYF. In DNA form, the CDR3 reads TGTGCCAGCAGCTGGGGACTAGCGGAGAACCAAGAGACCCAGTACTTC. The whole variable domain, remainder taken from reference TRBV5-4 and TRBJ2-5, is ETGVTQSPTHLIKTRGQQVTLRCSSQSGHNTVSWYQQALGQGPQFIFQYYREEENGRGNFPPRFSGLQFPNYSSELNVNALELDDSALYLCASSWGLAENQETQYFGPGTRLLVL.

The V and J genes are TRBV19 and TRBJ1-4; D might be TRBD1 (5 bases). There are 15 residues in the CDR3. Germline V gene lookup returns CDR1 LNHDA and CDR2 SQIVND (reference sequence). The germline V and J ends were trimmed by 5 bases and 8 bases, with 18 bases remaining between them. CDR3 sequence reads: CASSGVVQGDEKLFF. CDR3 nucleotides: TGTGCCAGTAGTGGAGTAGTGCAGGGCGACGAAAAACTGTTTTTT.

The chain combines TRBV5-1 with TRBJ2-1; 9 bases are a match to TRBD2. There are 16 residues in the CDR3. CDR1 is SGHRS, CDR2 YFSETQ, per germline. V trimming: 4 bases; J trimming: 8 bases; junction bases outside the gene matches: 13. This CDR3 reads CASSRFSGSFSDEQFF. CDR3 DNA: TGCGCCAGCAGCAGGTTTAGCGGGAGTTTTAGCGATGAGCAGTTCTTC. The full variable domain, with the rest looked up from reference TRBV5-1 and TRBJ2-1, is KAGVTQTPRYLIKTRGQQVTLSCSPISGHRSVSWYQQTPGQGLQFLFEYFSETQRNKGNFPGRFSGRQFSNSRSEMNVSTLELGDSALYLCASSRFSGSFSDEQFFGPGTRLTVL.

Concerning this clone: The same CDR3 also results from other DNA sequences found in this sample. The chain links TRBV27 to TRBJ1-2, with D tentatively TRBD1 (6 bases). This CDR3 comprises 13 residues. CDR1 and CDR2 (germline): MNHEY, SMNVEV (reference sequence). V lost 2 bases and J lost 2, with 6 bases in between. The CDR3: CASSLQGNYGYTF. In nucleotides, the CDR3 is TGTGCCAGCAGTTTACAGGGGAACTATGGCTACACCTTC.

The chain recombines TRBV2 with TRBJ2-1; 8 positions match TRBD1. The J segment lost 8 bases and the V segment lost 5 bases, leaving 11 bases of the junction unmatched. Germline V gene lookup returns CDR1 SNHLY and CDR2 FYNNEI. The CDR3 consists of 15 residues. The CDR3 bases are TGTGCCAGCAGTTGGGACAGGAAGAAGGGCGATGAGCAGTTCTTC. This sequence encodes CASSWDRKKGDEQFF.

The chain combines TRBV6-6 with TRBJ2-1; 10 bases match TRBD2. Trimming cost V 2 bases and J 9 bases; bases outside gene matches: 7. The germline V gene has CDR1 MNHNY and CDR2 SVGAGI (reference sequence). This CDR3 is 15 amino acids long. CDR3 sequence reads: CASSYEVAGGGEQFF. The DNA for the CDR3 is TGTGCCAGCAGTTACGAGGTAGCGGGAGGCGGTGAGCAGTTCTTC.

This chain links TRBV3-1 (or the pseudogene TRBV3-2) with TRBJ2-3; 8 bases match TRBD2. This CDR3 comprises 17 residues. The germline V gene encodes CDR1 LGHDT and CDR2 YNNKEL (reference sequence). Germline trimming cut 3 bases from V and 3 bases from J; bases unmatched to any gene: 11. The DNA for the CDR3 is TGTGCCAGCAGCCACCTTGCCGGGAGGGCTAGGACAGATACGCAGTATTTT. Its translation: CASSHLAGRARTDTQYF.